The clone carrying this TCR beta chain was found a few times. The sample belongs to a study of blood T cell repertoires in COVID-19. Original methodology: Nucleated cell counts were estimated from reference gene primer amplification. Clones were read by immunoSEQ multiplex PCR, and TCRdb kept only the in-frame ones, dropping some. That table supplies the V and J calls and clone size; D and trimming were determined from the DNA. Of roughly 120,000 clones listed, approximately 85% are singletons. Losses at the gene ends were 5 bases for V and 11 bases for J; bases not matched to a gene: 7. The CDR3 is made up of 12 amino acids. CDR1 MDHEN and CDR2 SYDVKM come from the germline V gene.

This receptor was taken from a woman aged 80 or over with COVID-19, enrolled during active disease. The chain carries TRBV28 and TRBJ2-3; TRBD2 agrees at 7 bases. Source material: peripheral blood. CDR3 coding DNA: TGTGCCAGCAGTCCCCTTTCTAGCGGGCAGTATTTT. Translated: CASSPLSSGQYF.